This T cell receptor (beta chain) stems from a study of Ad26.COV2.S vaccination and SARS-CoV-2 variants (dated by TCRdb to the early 2020s). Concerning the study at large: Donors in the vaccine arm were drawn from COV1001, a multicentre, randomized, double-blind, placebo-controlled phase I-IIa trial testing Ad26.COV2.S in healthy adults. Ad26.COV2.S was administered intramuscularly at a dose of 5x10^10 or 1x10^11 viral particles, either as one shot or as two shots given 56 days apart. TCRbeta repertoire sequencing was used to assess the specificity and breadth of SARS-CoV-2-reactive T cell receptors after Ad26.COV2.S vaccination. A total of around 32 samples were included in the TCR-sequenced set, comprising around 19 Ad26.COV2.S vaccine recipients, 5 placebo recipients and 8 SARS-CoV-2 convalescent individuals. Trial participants were randomized into five groups of five: low-dose or high-dose Ad26.COV2.S given once or twice, or placebo on both occasions. Investigators did not know the trial group allocation while performing experiments and assessing outcomes.

Including the terminal cysteine and phenylalanine, the CDR3 comprises 15 residues. The kept DNA is CDR3 alone, 45 bases in frame from the first base. Unmatched junction bases come to 4, with V trimmed by 1 base and J by 7 bases. CDR1 LNHNV and CDR2 YYDKDF were looked up in the germline V gene (reference sequence). Taken with the paper, the label for treatment or condition translates to: roughly 19 received Ad26.COV2.S at low or high dose, single or two shots; a few received placebo; per-sample allocation not given. Repertoires of vaccine and placebo recipients were sequenced from samples collected on day 63 after the first injection. Cohort 1b enrolled some 25 adults aged 18-55 years at a single site in Boston, USA, between 29 July and 7 August 2020. Ad26.COV2.S was a replication-incompetent adenovirus type 26 vector that expressed a prefusion-stabilized SARS-CoV-2 spike protein derived from the original Wuhan strain.

This clone has a single count. Its antigen is unknown. Per-base quality was not reported, and no clone a single base away is much larger than it. The research as a whole found: The study was not powered for comparison of responses between vaccine doses or regimens. Vaccine and placebo recipients had similar non-spike TCR breadth, a finding consistent with the vaccine containing only spike. Substantial breadth of spike-specific CD8+ and CD4+ T cell responses was reported after vaccination. Ad26.COV2.S recipients had higher spike-specific TCR breadth than placebo recipients (P = 0.0014). The authors noted that total T cell responses may have been underestimated by the TCR breadth and depth analyses.

The immunoSEQ Assay was the method used to sequence TCRbeta CDR3 regions. After extraction, genomic DNA underwent amplification by bias-controlled multiplex PCR, followed by high-throughput sequencing. In the paper's pipeline: To quantify the absolute abundance of every unique TCRbeta CDR3 region, sequences were collapsed and filtered. T cell fraction was estimated by normalizing TCRbeta template counts to usable DNA, which was measured by amplifying reference genes present in all nucleated cells. Repertoire TCRs were annotated as SARS-CoV-2-specific when V gene, CDR3 amino acid sequence and J gene were exactly matched to a known reactive TCR set. The reference SARS-CoV-2 TCR set was obtained from MIRA and was filtered for enrichment in COVID-19-positive ImmuneCODE repertoires, whereby public or cross-reactive TCRs were removed. Drawing on the MIRA antigens, annotated TCRs were analysed further at the level of specific ORF or position within ORF. Breadth was defined as the number of annotated unique rearrangements divided by the total number of unique productive rearrangements, and depth was defined as the summed frequency of the annotated unique rearrangements. Two-sided Wilcoxon rank-sum tests were applied when comparing TCR breadth between groups. TCRdb's version of the immuneACCESS table is confined to in-frame rearrangements and falls short of the full clone set. An unresolved V gene accounts for under half of the shortfall where checked; the remainder is of unknown origin. For V, J and clone size, that table is used; D and trimming come from the DNA. Present in this sample are about 350,000 clones, 88% of which were seen just once. Of the sample, 6.4% is held by the ten largest clones.

The receptor chain draws on TRBV15 and TRBJ1-4, with 9 central nucleotides matching TRBD1. The source of this sequence is a person between 18 and 60 years old who received the Ad26.COV2.S COVID-19 vaccine or a placebo. The input for sequencing was peripheral blood, taken in a trial of Ad26.COV2.S vaccine versus placebo. The CDR3 sequence is CATSRGGQGSEKLFF. Read as DNA, the sequence is TGTGCCACCAGCAGAGGGGGACAGGGTAGTGAAAAACTGTTTTTT.